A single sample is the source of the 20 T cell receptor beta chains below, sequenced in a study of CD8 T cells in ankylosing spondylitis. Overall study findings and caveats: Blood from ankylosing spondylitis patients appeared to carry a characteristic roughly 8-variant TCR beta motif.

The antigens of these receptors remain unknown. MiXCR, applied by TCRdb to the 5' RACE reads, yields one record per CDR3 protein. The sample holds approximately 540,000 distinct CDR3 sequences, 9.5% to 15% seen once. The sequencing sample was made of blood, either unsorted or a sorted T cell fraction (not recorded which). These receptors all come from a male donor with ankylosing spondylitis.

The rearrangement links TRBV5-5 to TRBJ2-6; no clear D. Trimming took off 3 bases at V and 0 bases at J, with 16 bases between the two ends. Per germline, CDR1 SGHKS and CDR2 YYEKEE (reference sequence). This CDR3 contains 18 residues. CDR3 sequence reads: CASSSRSVLVSGANVLTF. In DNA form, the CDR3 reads TGTGCCAGCAGCTCACGGTCCGTTCTCGTCTCTGGGGCCAACGTCCTGACTTTC.

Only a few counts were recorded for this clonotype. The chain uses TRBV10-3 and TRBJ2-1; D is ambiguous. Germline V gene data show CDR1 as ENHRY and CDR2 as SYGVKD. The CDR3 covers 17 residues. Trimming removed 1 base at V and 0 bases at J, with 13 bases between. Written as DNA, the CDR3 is TGTGCCATCAGTGAGTTCCTCGCTCCCAGCTCCTACAATGAGCAGTTCTTC. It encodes CAISEFLAPSSYNEQFF.

The CDR3 is CASTTPPGDPNTEAFF. CDR3 nucleotide sequence: TGTGCCAGTACCACTCCCCCGGGGGACCCGAACACTGAAGCTTTCTTT. This chain joins TRBV19 and TRBJ1-1, with a tentative D call TRBD1 (5 bases). V gave up 7 bases and J gave up 1 base, with 19 bases separating them. Germline-derived CDR1 and CDR2 are LNHDA and SQIVND (reference sequence). The length of the CDR3 is 16 residues.

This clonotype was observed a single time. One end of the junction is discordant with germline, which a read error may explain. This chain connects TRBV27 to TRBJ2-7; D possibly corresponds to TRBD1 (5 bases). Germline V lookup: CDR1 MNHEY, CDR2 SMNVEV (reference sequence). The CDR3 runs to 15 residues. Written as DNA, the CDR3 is TGTGCCGGCAGCCCCGCATTGGGGCGGACCTACGAGCAGTACTTC. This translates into CAGSPALGRTYEQYF.

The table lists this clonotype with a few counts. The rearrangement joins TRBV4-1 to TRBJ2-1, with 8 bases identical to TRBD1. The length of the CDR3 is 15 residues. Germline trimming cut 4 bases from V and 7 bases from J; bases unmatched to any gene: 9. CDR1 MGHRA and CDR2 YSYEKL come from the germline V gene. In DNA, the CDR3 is TGCGCCAGCAGCCGACCGGACAGGGAAGGAAATGAGCAGTTCTTC. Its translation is CASSRPDREGNEQFF.

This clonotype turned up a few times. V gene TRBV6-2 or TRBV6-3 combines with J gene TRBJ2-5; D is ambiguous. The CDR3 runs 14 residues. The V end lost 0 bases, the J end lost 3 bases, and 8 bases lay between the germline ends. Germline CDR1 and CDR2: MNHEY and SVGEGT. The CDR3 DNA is TGTGCCAGCAGTTACTCGAGCTTGGAAGAGACCCAGTACTTC. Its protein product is CASSYSSLEETQYF.

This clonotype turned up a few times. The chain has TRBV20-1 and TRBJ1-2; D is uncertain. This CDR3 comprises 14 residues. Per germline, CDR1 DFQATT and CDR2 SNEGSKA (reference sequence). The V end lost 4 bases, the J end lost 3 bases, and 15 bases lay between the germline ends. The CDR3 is CSAIPPVWHYGYTF. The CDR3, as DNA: TGCAGTGCTATCCCCCCGGTGTGGCACTATGGCTACACCTTC.

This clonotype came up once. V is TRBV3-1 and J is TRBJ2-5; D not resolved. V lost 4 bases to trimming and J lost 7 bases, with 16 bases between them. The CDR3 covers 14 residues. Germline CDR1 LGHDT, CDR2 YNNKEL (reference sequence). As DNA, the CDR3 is TGTGCCAGCAGCCCGACGGCGTGGGTATGGACCCAGTACTTC. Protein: CASSPTAWVWTQYF.

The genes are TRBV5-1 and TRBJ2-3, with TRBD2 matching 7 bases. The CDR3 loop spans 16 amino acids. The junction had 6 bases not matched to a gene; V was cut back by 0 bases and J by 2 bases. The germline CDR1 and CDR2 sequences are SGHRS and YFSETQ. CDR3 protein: CASSLAGGSATDTQYF. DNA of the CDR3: TGCGCCAGCAGCTTGGCCGGCGGGAGCGCCACAGATACGCAGTATTTT.

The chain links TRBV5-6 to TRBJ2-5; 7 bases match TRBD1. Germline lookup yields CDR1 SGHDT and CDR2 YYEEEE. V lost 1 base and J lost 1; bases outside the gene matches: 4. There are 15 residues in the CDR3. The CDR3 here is CASSLLDRAQETQYF. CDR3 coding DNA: TGTGCCAGCAGCTTGCTAGACAGGGCCCAAGAGACCCAGTACTTC.

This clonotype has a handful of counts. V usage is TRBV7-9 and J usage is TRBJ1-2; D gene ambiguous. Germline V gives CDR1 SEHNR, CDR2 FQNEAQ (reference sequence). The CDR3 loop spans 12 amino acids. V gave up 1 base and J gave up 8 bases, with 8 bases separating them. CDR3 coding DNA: TGTGCCAGCAGCTTAGATCGTAGGGGCTACACCTTC. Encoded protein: CASSLDRRGYTF.

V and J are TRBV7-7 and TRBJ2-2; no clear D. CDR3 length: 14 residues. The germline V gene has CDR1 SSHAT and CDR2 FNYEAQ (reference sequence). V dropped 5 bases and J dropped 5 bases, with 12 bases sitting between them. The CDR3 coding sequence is TGTGCCAGCAGCACACACATGACTACCGGGGAGCTGTTTTTT. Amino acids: CASSTHMTTGELFF.

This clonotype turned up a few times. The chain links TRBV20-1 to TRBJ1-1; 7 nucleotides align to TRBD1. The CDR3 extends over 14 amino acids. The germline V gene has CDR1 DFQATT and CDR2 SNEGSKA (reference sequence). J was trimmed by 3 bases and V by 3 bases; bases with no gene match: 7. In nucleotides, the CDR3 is TGCAGTGCTAGGTCTCAGGGGGTCGACACTGAAGCTTTCTTT. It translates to CSARSQGVDTEAFF.

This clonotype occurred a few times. CDR3 sequence (DNA): TGTGCCAGCAGCAAAGCGCAAGAGACCCAGTACTTC. It encodes CASSKAQETQYF. V and J are TRBV21-1 and TRBJ2-5. TRBV21-1 is deemed a pseudogene. This CDR3 region has 12 residues.

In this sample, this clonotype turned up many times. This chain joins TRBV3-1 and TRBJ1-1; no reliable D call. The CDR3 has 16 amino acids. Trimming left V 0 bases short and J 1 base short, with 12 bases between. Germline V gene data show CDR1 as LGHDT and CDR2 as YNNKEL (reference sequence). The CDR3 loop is CASSQDWIGSNTEAFF. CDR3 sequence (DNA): TGTGCCAGCAGCCAAGATTGGATAGGGTCGAACACTGAAGCTTTCTTT.

CDR3 DNA: TGCGCCAGCAGCCAAGATGACTTGCGGTACTACGAGCAGTACGTC. Encoded protein: CASSQDDLRYYEQYV. The rearrangement uses TRBV4-1 and TRBJ2-7; no definite D call. CDR1 is MGHRA and CDR2 is YSYEKL in the germline V gene. Trimming pared 0 bases from V and 3 bases from J, leaving 12 bases between. The CDR3 contains 15 residues.

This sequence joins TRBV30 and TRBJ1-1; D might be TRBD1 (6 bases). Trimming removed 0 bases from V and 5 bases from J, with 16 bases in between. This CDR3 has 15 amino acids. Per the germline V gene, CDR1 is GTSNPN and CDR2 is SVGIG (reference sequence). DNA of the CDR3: TGTGCCTGGAGTGTACGTTACAGGGAGAGGACTGAAGCTTTCTTT. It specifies CAWSVRYRERTEAFF.

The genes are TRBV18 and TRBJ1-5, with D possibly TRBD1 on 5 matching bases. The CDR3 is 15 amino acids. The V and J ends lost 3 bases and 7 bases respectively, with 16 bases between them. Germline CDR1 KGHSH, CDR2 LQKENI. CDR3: CASSPGDRVEQPQHF. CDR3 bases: TGTGCCAGCTCACCCGGGGACCGGGTCGAGCAGCCCCAGCATTTT.

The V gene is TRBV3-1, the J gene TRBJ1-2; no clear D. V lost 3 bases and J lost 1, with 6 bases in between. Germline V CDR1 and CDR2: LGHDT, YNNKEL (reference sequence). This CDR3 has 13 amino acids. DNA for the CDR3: TGTGCCAGCAGCCAGGAGAATAACTATGGCTACACCTTC. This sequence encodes CASSQENNYGYTF.

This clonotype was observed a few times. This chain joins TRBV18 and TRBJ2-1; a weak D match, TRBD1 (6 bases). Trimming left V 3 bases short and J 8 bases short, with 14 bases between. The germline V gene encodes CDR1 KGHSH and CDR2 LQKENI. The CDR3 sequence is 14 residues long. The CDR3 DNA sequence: TGTGCCAGCTCACCGGCCAGGGGTGGCGATGAGCAGTTCTTC. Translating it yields CASSPARGGDEQFF.